This TCR beta chain is drawn from a study of T cells in Graves' hyperthyroidism and ophthalmopathy. CDR1 and CDR2 from the germline V gene are LGHDT and YNNKEL (reference sequence). V was pared by 6 bases and J by 8 bases, with 14 bases between. This CDR3 has 13 amino acids. RNA transcripts provided the source from which TCR beta CDR3 regions were amplified. Initially, a first-round RT-PCR of the TCR CDR3 employed the HTBI primer set. Via MiXCR, TCRdb re-called the multiplex PCR reads, giving one row per CDR3 protein. Among under 300,000 distinct CDR3 sequences listed, 20% to 25% were seen once. The V gene is TRBV3-1, the J gene TRBJ1-3; D unresolved. This sequence was found in a man aged 30 to 45 with Graves' ophthalmopathy. Sample: blood. CDR3 sequence (DNA): TGTGCCAGCAGTCCCCTAACGGGAGACACCATATATTTT. Protein sequence: CASSPLTGDTIYF.